This section outlines one T cell receptor (beta chain) sequence together with its context. The length of the CDR3 is 13 residues. Germline V lookup: CDR1 SGHNT, CDR2 YYREEE (reference sequence). With 2 bases removed from V and 8 bases from J, the gap between germline ends came to 13 bases. This entry comes from a study of blood T cell repertoires in COVID-19. The data were produced by immunoSEQ multiplex PCR, yet TCRdb's version contains in-frame clones alone and is incomplete. The sample lists 160,000 or so clones; about 83% were seen once. The chain combines TRBV5-4 with TRBJ1-2, with D possibly TRBD1 on 6 matching bases. Sequencing used peripheral blood. This receptor was identified in a woman over 75 with acute or convalescent COVID-19. CDR3 amino acids: CASSLNRDKGYTF. CDR3 coding DNA: TGTGCCAGCAGCTTAAACCGGGACAAGGGCTACACCTTC.